The present entry profiles one T cell receptor (beta chain) with its context. No antigen is known for it. The CDR3 extends 3 residues past the end of the read, so its final part is completed from the germline J gene. Each participant carried one incident cervical HPV16 infection only. Libraries were prepared by immunoSEQ multiplex PCR; TCRdb keeps only in-frame clonotypes and omits some of them. Across around 33,000 clones, the top ten clones capture around 20% of the sample. This sample is drawn from a study of T cells in women clearing cervical HPV infection. Study information: For cases, blood was sampled a median roughly 150 days after lesion detection, interquartile range roughly 90 to 230 days. Study conclusions and caveats: Repertoire richness, not evenness, was significantly elevated in CIN3+ cases versus controls. Controls had more TRBV6-7 (0.16%) than cases (around 0.11%).

From germline, CDR1 is DFQATT and CDR2 SNEGSKA (reference sequence). The V gene end was trimmed by 1 base and the J gene end by 10 bases; junction bases not matched to a gene: 5. There are 14 residues in the CDR3. The chain has TRBV20-1 and TRBJ1-6, with 9 positions matching TRBD1. Sequencing used blood buffy coat. This receptor was taken from a woman aged 18 to 69 with a cervical HPV16 infection that either progressed to CIN3+ or cleared (not recorded which). CDR3 bases read: TGCAGTGCTAGAGCGCGACAGGGGGGATCACCC. Protein: CSARARQGGSP. The full CDR3 reads CSARARQGGSPLHF.